These 21 T cell receptor beta chains came from one sample sequenced in a study of CD4 T cells in relation to SARS-CoV-2 and coronaviruses (dated by TCRdb to the early 2020s). Libraries were built with the immunoSEQ multiplex PCR assay. The source is immuneACCESS, and TCRdb retained only in-frame sequences with V and J called. Part of the clones is not carried over; for the studies checked, unresolved V genes explain less than half of this, and the remainder is unexplained. The sample table contains about 20,000 clones; only one count was recorded for approximately 72% of them. The ten biggest clones cover 15% to 20% of the sample. These TCRs are of unknown antigen specificity. CD4+ T cells from unexposed donors were collected before the COVID-19 pandemic (2011-2018). After around 10 days of culture, CD4+ T cells were isolated with the EasySep CD4+ T cell isolation kit. The sequencing sample was made of CD4+ T cells from PBMCs, cultured in vitro. The source is a human donor in good health.

In its sample, this clone was seen a few times. The V and J genes are TRBV29-1 and TRBJ2-1; 11 bases map to TRBD2. The CDR3 spans 14 residues. V dropped 0 bases and J dropped 14; count of bases not matched to a gene: 9. Looked up from germline, CDR1 is SQVTM and CDR2 is ANQGSEA. CDR3 coding DNA: TGCAGCGTTGAAGACTTATATAGCGGGGGGGGTAAGTTCTTC. It encodes CSVEDLYSGGGKFF.

CDR3 residues: CASSKRGQGSHEQYF. CDR3 coding DNA: TGTGCCAGCAGCAAAAGGGGACAGGGGAGCCACGAGCAGTACTTC. The chain couples TRBV7-9 to TRBJ2-7, with 10 bases fitting TRBD1. The length of the CDR3 is 15 residues. From germline, CDR1 is SEHNR and CDR2 FQNEAQ (reference sequence). V was clipped by 5 bases and J by 5 bases; unmatched bases: 9.

The gene calls are TRBV4-3 and TRBJ1-6; D may be TRBD1 (5 bases). This CDR3 is built from 18 residues. Germline CDR1 and CDR2: LGHNA and YSLEER. The V and J ends lost 5 bases and 4 bases respectively, with 21 bases between them. The CDR3 sequence is CASSTDFGGSSYNSPLHF. The CDR3 DNA reads as TGCGCCAGCAGCACAGATTTCGGGGGGTCTAGTTATAATTCACCCCTCCACTTT.

This rearrangement joins TRBV6-1 to TRBJ2-1; no firm D call. The CDR3 is 12 residues long. CDR1 MNHNS and CDR2 SASEGT come from the germline V gene. Trimming shortened V by 3 bases and J by 15 bases, and 15 bases separated the two germline ends. The DNA of the CDR3 is TGTGCCAGCAGTGAGAATGGTTATAAAGTGTTCTTC. This translates into CASSENGYKVFF.

The genes are TRBV3-1 (or the pseudogene TRBV3-2) and TRBJ1-2; D unresolved. The V gene's germline CDR1 is LGHDT and CDR2 YNNKEL (reference sequence). The CDR3 totals 16 residues. Trimming took 0 bases from V and 4 from J, leaving 15 bases between them. CDR3 DNA: TGTGCCAGCAGCCAAGATCTGGCCCAGACCGGCTATGGCTACACCTTC. It yields the protein CASSQDLAQTGYGYTF.

This rearrangement joins TRBV27 to TRBJ2-1; 9 positions match TRBD2. Germline V CDR1 and CDR2: MNHEY, SMNVEV (reference sequence). V shed 0 bases and J 8 bases; nucleotides not matched to a gene: 5. The CDR3 is 15 amino acids. CDR3 residues: CASSLSGLAFDEQFF. CDR3 sequence (DNA): TGTGCCAGCAGTTTATCGGGACTAGCCTTCGATGAGCAGTTCTTC.

This clone showed up just once. The chain recombines TRBV19 with TRBJ2-7; D may be TRBD2 (5 bases). The V end lost 5 bases, the J end lost 1 base, and 9 bases lay between the germline ends. The CDR3 totals 13 residues. CDR1 and CDR2 from the germline V gene are LNHDA and SQIVND (reference sequence). The CDR3 reads CASSRLQSYEQYF. Here the CDR3 DNA reads TGTGCCAGTAGTCGACTACAGTCCTACGAGCAGTACTTC.

The chain recombines TRBV7-3 with TRBJ2-1; TRBD2 matches 7 bases. Trimming cost V 0 bases and J 9 bases; bases outside gene matches: 5. Germline V gene sequence: CDR1 SGHTA, CDR2 FQGTGA. The CDR3 consists of 14 residues. The CDR3 loop is CASSLTSGRIEQFF. The CDR3 DNA reads as TGTGCCAGCAGCTTAACATCCGGGAGGATTGAGCAGTTCTTC.

This rearrangement joins TRBV10-2 to TRBJ1-2; weak D call: TRBD1 (5 bases). V was trimmed by 4 bases and J by 7 bases, leaving 13 bases between them. The germline V gene encodes CDR1 WSHSY and CDR2 SAAADI. There are 13 residues in the CDR3. CDR3 sequence: CASSGQTALGYTF. The CDR3 nucleotides read TGCGCCAGCAGTGGGCAGACAGCACTTGGCTACACCTTC.

The chain links TRBV19 to TRBJ2-3; D tentatively reads TRBD1 or TRBD2 (6 bases each). This CDR3 region has 14 residues. Germline CDR1 reads LNHDA; CDR2 reads SQIVND (reference sequence). Between the trimmed V and J ends, which lost 2 bases and 5 bases, there was a span of 11 bases. CDR3 residues: CASSIRGHGDTQYF. The CDR3 DNA follows: TGTGCCAGTAGTATACGGGGGCACGGAGATACGCAGTATTTT.

J is TRBJ2-2 and V is TRBV11-2; 10 nucleotides line up with TRBD2. Germline-derived CDR1 and CDR2 are SGHAT and FQNNGV. The J segment lost 7 bases and the V segment lost 2 bases, leaving 7 bases of the junction unmatched. The CDR3 length is 16 residues. The CDR3 DNA sequence: TGTGCCAGCAGCTTATCGAGCGGGGGGGCCAGCGGGGAGCTGTTTTTT. Translating gives CASSLSSGGASGELFF.

The rearrangement links TRBV19 to TRBJ1-4; the D gene is possibly TRBD1 (6 bases). V gave up 3 bases and J gave up 7 bases, with 33 bases separating them. The length of the CDR3 is 21 residues. CDR1 is LNHDA, CDR2 SQIVND, per germline (reference sequence). CDR3 sequence: CASSIGTIWTGLNKLGEKLFF. In nucleotides, the CDR3 is TGTGCCAGTAGTATCGGGACAATTTGGACCGGCCTAAATAAACTAGGTGAAAAACTGTTTTTT.

This clone was detected a few times. This sequence joins TRBV11-3 and TRBJ2-7; D is uncertain. The ends were cut back, 3 bases at V and 2 bases at J, with 8 bases in the middle. The CDR3 is 13 amino acids. Germline lookup yields CDR1 SGHNT and CDR2 YENEEA. The CDR3 spells CASSFGEAYEQYF. The CDR3 DNA is TGTGCCAGCAGCTTCGGAGAGGCCTACGAGCAGTACTTC.

The chain's CDR3 is CASGREGQVTDTQYF. DNA for the CDR3: TGTGCCAGTGGGAGGGAGGGCCAAGTGACAGATACGCAGTATTTT. The chain combines TRBV11-2 with TRBJ2-3; 7 bases align to TRBD2. Germline V lookup: CDR1 SGHAT, CDR2 FQNNGV. This CDR3 has 15 amino acids. J lost 3 bases, V lost 9 bases, and 12 bases had no gene match.

The rearrangement links TRBV3-1 (or the pseudogene TRBV3-2) to TRBJ2-5; D is uncertain. This CDR3 has 14 residues. V was shortened by 0 bases and J by 2 bases, with 7 bases between the two germline ends. Germline lookup yields CDR1 LGHDT and CDR2 YNNKEL (reference sequence). The CDR3 sequence: CASSQESDQETQYF. CDR3 bases: TGTGCCAGCAGCCAAGAATCCGATCAAGAGACCCAGTACTTC.

The rearrangement uses TRBV9 and TRBJ2-7, with D possibly being TRBD2 (6 bases). Per the germline V gene, CDR1 is SGDLS and CDR2 is YYNGEE. The V end lost 0 bases, the J end lost 4 bases, and 14 bases lay between the germline ends. This CDR3 comprises 15 residues. The CDR3 DNA follows: TGTGCCAGCAGCGTAGGGGGAGGAGACACGTACGAGCAGTACTTC. This gives the protein CASSVGGGDTYEQYF.

This rearrangement joins TRBV7-6 to TRBJ1-1; 8 bases match TRBD1. Trimming cost V 1 base and J 1 base; bases outside gene matches: 5. Germline CDR1 reads SGHVS; CDR2 reads FNYEAQ. The CDR3 spans 16 residues. In nucleotides, the CDR3 is TGTGCCAGCAGCTTAGGGACAGGGTTCCCGAACACTGAAGCTTTCTTT. It encodes CASSLGTGFPNTEAFF. Looking up the rest from reference TRBV7-6 and TRBJ1-1 gives the full variable domain: GAGVSQSPRYKVTKRGQDVALRCDPISGHVSLYWYRQALGQGPEFLTYFNYEAQQDKSGLPNDRFSAERPEGSISTLTIQRTEQRDSAMYRCASSLGTGFPNTEAFFGQGTRLTVV.

The J gene is TRBJ1-5, the V gene TRBV6-5, with D possibly being TRBD1 (5 bases). Trimming removed 0 bases at V and 6 bases at J, with 12 bases between. CDR3 length: 15 amino acids. The germline gives CDR1 MNHEY, CDR2 SVGAGI. CDR3 in DNA: TGTGCCAGCAGTTACTCGGGCGGGGACGGTCAGCCCCAGCATTTT. Residues: CASSYSGGDGQPQHF.

V and J are TRBV13 and TRBJ2-7, with TRBD2 matching 13 bases. This CDR3 region has 16 residues. In germline, CDR1 is PRHDT, CDR2 FYEKMQ (reference sequence). After removal of 5 bases from V and 3 bases from J, the junction contained 7 bases not matched to a gene. CDR3 coding DNA: TGTGCCAGCAGCACATCGGGACTAGCGGGGCACTACGAGCAGTACTTC. This translates into CASSTSGLAGHYEQYF.

V usage is TRBV10-2 and J usage is TRBJ2-5; D gene ambiguous. Germline CDR1 is WSHSY and CDR2 is SAAADI. Trimming pared 0 bases from V and 3 bases from J, leaving 11 bases between. CDR3 length equals 15 residues. CDR3 residues: CASSESATLKETQYF. The CDR3 nucleotides read TGCGCCAGCAGTGAGTCGGCTACTTTAAAAGAGACCCAGTACTTC.

This chain links TRBV6-1 with TRBJ1-2; TRBD1 matches 9 bases. The CDR3 consists of 13 residues. In germline, CDR1 is MNHNS, CDR2 SASEGT. V was pared by 3 bases and J by 6 bases, with 2 bases of the junction left unmatched. The CDR3 protein is CASSDRDRDGYTF. The DNA for the CDR3 is TGTGCCAGCAGTGACCGGGACAGGGATGGCTACACCTTC.